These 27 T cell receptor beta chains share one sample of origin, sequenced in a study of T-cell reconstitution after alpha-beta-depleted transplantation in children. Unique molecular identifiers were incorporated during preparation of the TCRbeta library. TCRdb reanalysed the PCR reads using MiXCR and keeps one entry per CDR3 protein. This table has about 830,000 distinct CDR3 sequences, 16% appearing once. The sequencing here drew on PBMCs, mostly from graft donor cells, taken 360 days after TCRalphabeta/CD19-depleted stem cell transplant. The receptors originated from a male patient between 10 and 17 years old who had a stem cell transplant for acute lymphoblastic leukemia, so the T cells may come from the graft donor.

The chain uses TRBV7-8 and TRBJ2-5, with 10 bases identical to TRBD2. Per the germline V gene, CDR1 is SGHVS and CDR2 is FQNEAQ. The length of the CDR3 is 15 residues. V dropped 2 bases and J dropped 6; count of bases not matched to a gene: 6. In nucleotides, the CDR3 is TGTGCCAGCAGCTTACTAGCGGGGGCTGCTAAGACCCAGTACTTC. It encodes CASSLLAGAAKTQYF.

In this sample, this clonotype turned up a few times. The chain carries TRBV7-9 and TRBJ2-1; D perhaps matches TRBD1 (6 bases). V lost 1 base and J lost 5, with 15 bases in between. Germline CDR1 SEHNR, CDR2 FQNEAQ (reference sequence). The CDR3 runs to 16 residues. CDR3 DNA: TGTGCCAGCAGCTTAGTTGGCACAGGGCGGCACAATGAGCAGTTCTTC. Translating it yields CASSLVGTGRHNEQFF.

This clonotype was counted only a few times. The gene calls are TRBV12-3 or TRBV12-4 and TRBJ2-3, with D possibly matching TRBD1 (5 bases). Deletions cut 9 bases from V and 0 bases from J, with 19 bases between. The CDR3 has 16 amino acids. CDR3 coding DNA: TGTGCCAGTCAATTCCAGGGAACCCGAAGCACAGATACGCAGTATTTT. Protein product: CASQFQGTRSTDTQYF.

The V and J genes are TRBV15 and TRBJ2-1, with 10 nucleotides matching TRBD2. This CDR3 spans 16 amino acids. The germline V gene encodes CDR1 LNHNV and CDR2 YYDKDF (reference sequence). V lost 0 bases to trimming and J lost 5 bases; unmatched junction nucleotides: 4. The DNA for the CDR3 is TGTGCCACCAGCAGAGATAAAGCGGGAGGGAACAATGAGCAGTTCTTC. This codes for CATSRDKAGGNNEQFF.

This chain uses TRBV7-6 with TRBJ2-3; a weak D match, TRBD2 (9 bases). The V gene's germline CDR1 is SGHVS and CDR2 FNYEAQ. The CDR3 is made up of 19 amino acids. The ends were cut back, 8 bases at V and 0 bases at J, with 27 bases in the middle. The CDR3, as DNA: TGTGCCAGCGCCTCAGGGGGCCAGGCTAGCGGGACTAGCACAGATACGCAGTATTTT. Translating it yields CASASGGQASGTSTDTQYF.

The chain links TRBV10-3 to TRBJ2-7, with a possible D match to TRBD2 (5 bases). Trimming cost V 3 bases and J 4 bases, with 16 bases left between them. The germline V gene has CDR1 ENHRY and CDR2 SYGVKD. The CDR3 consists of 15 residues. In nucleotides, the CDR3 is TGTGCCATCAGTGAAATTGGGCTAGCTGAATACGAGCAGTACTTC. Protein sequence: CAISEIGLAEYEQYF.

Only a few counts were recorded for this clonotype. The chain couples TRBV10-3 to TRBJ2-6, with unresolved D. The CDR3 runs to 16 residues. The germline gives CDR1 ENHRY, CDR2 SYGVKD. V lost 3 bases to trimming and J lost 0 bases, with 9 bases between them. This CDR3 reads CAISEIGFSGANVLTF. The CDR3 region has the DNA TGTGCCATCAGTGAAATAGGGTTCTCTGGGGCCAACGTCCTGACTTTC.

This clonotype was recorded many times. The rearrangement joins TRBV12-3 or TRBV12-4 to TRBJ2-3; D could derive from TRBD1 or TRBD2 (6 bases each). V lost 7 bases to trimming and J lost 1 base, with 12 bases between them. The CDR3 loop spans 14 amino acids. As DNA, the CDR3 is TGTGCCAGCAATGGGGGGCTACGCACAGATACGCAGTATTTT. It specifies CASNGGLRTDTQYF.

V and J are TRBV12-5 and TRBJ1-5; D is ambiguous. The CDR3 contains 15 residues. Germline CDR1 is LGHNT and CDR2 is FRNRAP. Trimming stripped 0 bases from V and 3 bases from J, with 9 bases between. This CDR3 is CASGLVAAVNQPQHF. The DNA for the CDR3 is TGTGCTAGTGGTTTGGTTGCGGCCGTCAATCAGCCCCAGCATTTT.

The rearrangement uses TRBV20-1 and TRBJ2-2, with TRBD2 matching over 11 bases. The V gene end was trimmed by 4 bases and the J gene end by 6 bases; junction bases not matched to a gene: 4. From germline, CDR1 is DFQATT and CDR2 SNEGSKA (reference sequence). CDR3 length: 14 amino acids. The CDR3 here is CSAKRLAGPGELFF. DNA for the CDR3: TGCAGTGCTAAGAGACTAGCGGGGCCCGGGGAGCTGTTTTTT.

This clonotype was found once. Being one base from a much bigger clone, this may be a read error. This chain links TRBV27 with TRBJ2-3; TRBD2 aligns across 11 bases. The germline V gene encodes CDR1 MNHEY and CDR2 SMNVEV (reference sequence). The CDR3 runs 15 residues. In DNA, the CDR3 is TGTGCCAGCACCCATAGCGGGAGGGCGCCAGATGCGCAGTATTTT. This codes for CASTHSGRAPDAQYF.

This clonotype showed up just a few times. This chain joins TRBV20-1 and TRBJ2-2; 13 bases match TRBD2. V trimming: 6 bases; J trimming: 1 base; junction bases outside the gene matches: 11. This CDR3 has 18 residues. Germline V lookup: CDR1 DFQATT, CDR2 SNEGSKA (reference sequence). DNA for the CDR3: TGCAGTGCCCCACTAGCGGGAGGGCCCTCTTGGAACACCGGGGAGCTGTTTTTT. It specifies CSAPLAGGPSWNTGELFF.

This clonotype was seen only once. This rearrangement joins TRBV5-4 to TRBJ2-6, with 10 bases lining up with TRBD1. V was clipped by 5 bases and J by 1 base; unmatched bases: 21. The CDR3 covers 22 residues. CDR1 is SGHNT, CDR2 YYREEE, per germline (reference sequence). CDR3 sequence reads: CASRPLYGTGVGGRSGANVLTF. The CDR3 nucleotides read TGTGCCAGCAGGCCCTTATACGGGACAGGGGTCGGCGGGAGATCTGGGGCCAACGTCCTGACTTTC.

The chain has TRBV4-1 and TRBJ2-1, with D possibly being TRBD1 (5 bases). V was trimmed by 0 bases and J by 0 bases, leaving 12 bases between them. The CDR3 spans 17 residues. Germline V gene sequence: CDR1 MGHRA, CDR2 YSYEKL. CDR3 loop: CASSQDPAGPSYNEQFF. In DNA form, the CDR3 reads TGCGCCAGCAGCCAAGATCCGGCAGGGCCCTCCTACAATGAGCAGTTCTTC.

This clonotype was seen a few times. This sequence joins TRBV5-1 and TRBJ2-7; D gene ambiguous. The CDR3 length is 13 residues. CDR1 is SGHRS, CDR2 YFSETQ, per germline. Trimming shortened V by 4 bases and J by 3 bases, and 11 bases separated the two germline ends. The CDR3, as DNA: TGCGCCAGCAGCCTGGTAGCTGGCTACGAGCAGTACTTC. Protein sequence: CASSLVAGYEQYF.

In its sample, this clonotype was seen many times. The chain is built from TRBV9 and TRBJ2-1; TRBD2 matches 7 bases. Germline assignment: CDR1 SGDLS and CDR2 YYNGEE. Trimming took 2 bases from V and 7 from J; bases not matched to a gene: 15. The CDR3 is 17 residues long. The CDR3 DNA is TGTGCCAGCAGCGTCGAAACCGTCGGGACTAATAGGAATGAGCAGTTCTTC. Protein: CASSVETVGTNRNEQFF.

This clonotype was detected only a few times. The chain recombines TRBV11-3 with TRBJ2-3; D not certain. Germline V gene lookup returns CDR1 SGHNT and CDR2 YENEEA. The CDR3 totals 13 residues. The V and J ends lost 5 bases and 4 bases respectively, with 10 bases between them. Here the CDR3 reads CASSHTESDTQYF. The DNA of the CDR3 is TGTGCCAGCAGCCACACCGAATCAGATACGCAGTATTTT.

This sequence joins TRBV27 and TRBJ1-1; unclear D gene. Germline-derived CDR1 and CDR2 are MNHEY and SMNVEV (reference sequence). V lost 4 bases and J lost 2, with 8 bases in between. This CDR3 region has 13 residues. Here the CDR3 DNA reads TGTGCCAGCAGTTATCAGACTAACACTGAAGCTTTCTTT. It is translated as CASSYQTNTEAFF.

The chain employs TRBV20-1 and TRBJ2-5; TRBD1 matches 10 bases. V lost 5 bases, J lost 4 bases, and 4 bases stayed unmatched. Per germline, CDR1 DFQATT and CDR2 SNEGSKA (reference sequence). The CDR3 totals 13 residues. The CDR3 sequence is CSADRTGGETQYF. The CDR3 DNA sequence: TGCAGTGCTGACCGGACAGGGGGAGAGACCCAGTACTTC.

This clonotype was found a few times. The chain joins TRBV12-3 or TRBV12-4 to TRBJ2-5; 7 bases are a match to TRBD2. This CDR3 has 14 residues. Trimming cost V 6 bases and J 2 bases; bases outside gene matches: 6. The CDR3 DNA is TGTGCCAGCAGAAGCGGGATTGGGCAAGAGACCCAGTACTTC. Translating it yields CASRSGIGQETQYF.

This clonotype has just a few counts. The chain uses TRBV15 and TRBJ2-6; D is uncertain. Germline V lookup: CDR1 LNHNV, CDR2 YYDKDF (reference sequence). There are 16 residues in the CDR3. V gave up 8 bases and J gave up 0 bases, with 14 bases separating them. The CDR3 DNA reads TGTGCCACCCGAGACTTACACGACTCTGGGGCCAACGTCCTGACTTTC. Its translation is CATRDLHDSGANVLTF.

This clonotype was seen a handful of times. CDR3 in amino acids: CASSFSVAQAQETQYF. The CDR3 DNA is TGTGCCAGCAGCTTTAGTGTGGCCCAGGCCCAAGAGACCCAGTACTTC. V and J are TRBV12-3 or TRBV12-4 and TRBJ2-5, with D unresolved. This CDR3 comprises 16 residues. With 6 bases removed from V and 1 base from J, the gap between germline ends came to 18 bases.

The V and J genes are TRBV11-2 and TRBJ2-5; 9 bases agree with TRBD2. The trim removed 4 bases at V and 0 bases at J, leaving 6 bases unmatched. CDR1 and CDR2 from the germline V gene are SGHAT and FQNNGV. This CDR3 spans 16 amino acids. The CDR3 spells CASSSRLAEYQETQYF. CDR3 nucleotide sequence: TGTGCCAGCAGCTCCCGACTAGCGGAATACCAAGAGACCCAGTACTTC.

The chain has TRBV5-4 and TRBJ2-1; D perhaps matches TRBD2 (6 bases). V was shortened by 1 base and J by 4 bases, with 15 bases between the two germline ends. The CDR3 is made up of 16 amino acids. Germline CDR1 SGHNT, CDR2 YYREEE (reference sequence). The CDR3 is CASSLRTGVLYNEQFF. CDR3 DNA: TGTGCCAGCAGCTTGAGGACGGGAGTGCTGTACAATGAGCAGTTCTTC.

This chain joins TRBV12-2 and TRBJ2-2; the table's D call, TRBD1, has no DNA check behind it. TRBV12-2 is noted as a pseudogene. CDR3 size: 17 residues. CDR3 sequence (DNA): TGTGCAAGTCGCTTACTCTGGAACAGGGGGGACACCGGGGAGCTGTTTTTT. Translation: CASRLLWNRGDTGELFF.

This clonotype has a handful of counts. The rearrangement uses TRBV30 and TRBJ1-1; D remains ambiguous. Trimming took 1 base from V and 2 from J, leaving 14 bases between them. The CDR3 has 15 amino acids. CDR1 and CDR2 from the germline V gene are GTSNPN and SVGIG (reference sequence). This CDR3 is CAWSGWYRGNTEAFF. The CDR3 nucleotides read TGTGCCTGGAGTGGGTGGTATCGGGGAAACACTGAAGCTTTCTTT.

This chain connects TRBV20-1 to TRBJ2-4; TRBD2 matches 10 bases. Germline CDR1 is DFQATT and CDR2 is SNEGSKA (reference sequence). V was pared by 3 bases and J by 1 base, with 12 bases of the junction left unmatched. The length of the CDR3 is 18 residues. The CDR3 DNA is TGCAGTGCTAGTTCGGCTAGCGGGAGATCAAGGGCCAAAAACATTCAGTACTTC. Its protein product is CSASSASGRSRAKNIQYF.